These 21 T cell receptor beta chains came from one sample sequenced in a study of graft-versus-host responses after intestinal transplantation. Method: immunoSEQ multiplex PCR; TCRdb's copy keeps in-frame clones and lacks some. The top ten clones hold approximately 5% of a sample with 8,000 to 13,000 clones, roughly 32% of them seen once. The starting material was alloreactive CD4+ T cells from a mixed lymphocyte reaction culture, obtained before transplantation. Subset defined: CFSE-low proliferating T cells sorted from roughly six-day pre-transplant mixed lymphocyte reaction (GvH or HvG direction). These receptors all stem from a human patient who was an organ donor for intestinal transplantation.

The rearrangement uses TRBV6-5 and TRBJ2-7, with a tentative D call TRBD1 (5 bases). The CDR3 extends over 13 amino acids. The V gene lost 5 bases and the J gene lost 10 bases, with 18 bases spanning the gap. Germline-derived CDR1 and CDR2 are MNHEY and SVGAGI. CDR3 DNA: TGTGCCAGCAGTGAAGCATATAGGGGTCTCCAGTACTTC. Encoded protein: CASSEAYRGLQYF.

J is TRBJ2-7 and V is TRBV11-3; 7 bases match TRBD1. The CDR3 loop spans 12 amino acids. Trimming cost V 5 bases and J 7 bases; bases outside gene matches: 5. Looked up from germline, CDR1 is SGHNT and CDR2 is YENEEA. This CDR3 is CASSRQGKEQYF. CDR3 nucleotide sequence: TGTGCCAGCAGCAGACAGGGTAAGGAGCAGTACTTC.

The V and J genes are TRBV19 and TRBJ2-2, with 10 positions matching TRBD2. V lost 8 bases to trimming and J lost 9 bases; unmatched junction nucleotides: 18. CDR1 is LNHDA and CDR2 is SQIVND in the germline V gene (reference sequence). The CDR3 is 17 residues long. This CDR3 is CASYENWGSGGARELFF. The CDR3 DNA is TGTGCCAGTTACGAGAACTGGGGAAGCGGGGGGGCAAGGGAGCTGTTTTTT.

This clone appeared a few times. This rearrangement joins TRBV21-1 to TRBJ1-5. TRBV21-1 is recorded as a pseudogene. CDR3 length: 14 amino acids. For the CDR3, the DNA is TGTGCCAGCACCTCATGGGGGAGGAATCAGCCCCAGCATTTT. It is translated as CASTSWGRNQPQHF.

The chain carries TRBV4-2 and TRBJ2-3; D is undetermined. V shed 5 bases and J shed 1 base, with 13 bases lying between them. This CDR3 is 15 amino acids long. Germline loops: CDR1 LGHNA, CDR2 YNFKEQ. CDR3 in amino acids: CASSLPRSGTDTQYF. The CDR3 DNA reads as TGTGCCAGCAGCTTGCCTCGTTCTGGCACAGATACGCAGTATTTT.

This clone was counted a few times. The chain employs TRBV6-6 and TRBJ2-4; no clear D. CDR1 and CDR2 from the germline V gene are MNHNY and SVGAGI (reference sequence). V lost 0 bases to trimming and J lost 8 bases, with 11 bases between them. The CDR3 has 14 amino acids. The DNA of the CDR3 is TGTGCCAGCAGTTACTCTCCGGCATGGGACATTCAGTACTTC. This sequence encodes CASSYSPAWDIQYF.

The chain links TRBV9 to TRBJ2-1, with D possibly called TRBD1 or TRBD2 (6 bases each). The germline V gene encodes CDR1 SGDLS and CDR2 YYNGEE. V lost 0 bases and J 8 bases, leaving 24 bases between the germline ends. The CDR3 extends over 18 amino acids. DNA for the CDR3: TGTGCCAGCAGCGTAGGGGGGGCCGGCACGTATACATTCCATGAGCAGTTCTTC. This encodes CASSVGGAGTYTFHEQFF.

This clone is labeled medium-sized. The chain links TRBV5-4 to TRBJ2-7, with 12 positions matching TRBD2. V lost 4 bases and J lost 3; bases outside the gene matches: 8. The CDR3 spans 16 residues. CDR1 SGHNT and CDR2 YYREEE come from the germline V gene (reference sequence). CDR3 in amino acids: CASSTRTSGAHYEQYF. The DNA for the CDR3 is TGTGCCAGCAGCACGAGGACTAGCGGGGCCCACTACGAGCAGTACTTC.

The rearrangement links TRBV18 to TRBJ2-7; 8 bases line up with TRBD2. The CDR3 consists of 16 residues. V was clipped by 4 bases and J by 0 bases; unmatched bases: 8. In germline, CDR1 is KGHSH, CDR2 LQKENI. The CDR3, as DNA: TGTGCCAGCTCACGACCGGGGGGGCCGTACTCCTACGAGCAGTACTTC. Protein product: CASSRPGGPYSYEQYF.

The chain carries TRBV7-3 and TRBJ1-1; the D is unclear. The CDR3 contains 14 residues. Germline V gives CDR1 SGHTA, CDR2 FQGTGA. The V end was cut by 3 bases, the J end by 5 bases, with 13 bases between. The CDR3 region is CASSLSGIATEAFF. CDR3 sequence (DNA): TGTGCCAGCAGCTTGTCGGGGATAGCGACTGAAGCTTTCTTT. The variable domain in full, with the rest retrieved from reference TRBV7-3 and TRBJ1-1, is GAGVSQTPSNKVTEKGKYVELRCDPISGHTALYWYRQSLGQGPEFLIYFQGTGAADDSGLPNDRFFAVRPEGSVSTLKIQRTERGDSAVYLCASSLSGIATEAFFGQGTRLTVV.

The chain combines TRBV11-2 with TRBJ1-4; TRBD1 is a possible D gene (5 bases). Germline lookup yields CDR1 SGHAT and CDR2 FQNNGV. The CDR3 has 14 residues. V was cut by 3 bases and J by 0 bases, with 5 bases left in between. CDR3 DNA: TGTGCCAGCAGCTTGGGGGCAACTAATGAAAAACTGTTTTTT. Its protein is CASSLGATNEKLFF.

CDR3 protein: CASSPSRGEAFF. CDR3 nucleotide sequence: TGCGCCAGCAGCCCCTCAAGGGGGGAAGCTTTCTTT. The chain couples TRBV4-1 to TRBJ1-1; possible D gene TRBD1, 6 bases. Trimming took 4 bases from V and 8 from J, leaving 11 bases between them. This CDR3 has 12 residues. CDR1 and CDR2 (germline): MGHRA, YSYEKL.

This clone was counted between two and nine times. This chain connects TRBV6-6 to TRBJ1-4; tentative D call: TRBD1 (6 bases). CDR3 length equals 13 residues. Per the germline V gene, CDR1 is MNHNY and CDR2 is SVGAGI (reference sequence). The V end lost 8 bases, the J end lost 7 bases, and 14 bases lay between the germline ends. The CDR3 nucleotides are TGTGCCAGCGGGGTGGGCAGGGGTGAAAAACTGTTTTTT. Translated, it gives CASGVGRGEKLFF.

Only a few counts were recorded for this clone. The chain couples TRBV10-3 to TRBJ2-1; 9 bases map to TRBD2. The junction had 3 bases not matched to a gene; V was cut back by 3 bases and J by 6 bases. The germline gives CDR1 ENHRY, CDR2 SYGVKD. CDR3 length: 14 amino acids. The CDR3 DNA is TGTGCCATCAGTGAACCTAGCGGGGTCAATGAGCAGTTCTTC. It specifies CAISEPSGVNEQFF.

This clone is classed as large. J is TRBJ1-4 and V is TRBV19; TRBD1 matches at 8 bases. CDR3 length equals 12 residues. V lost 5 bases and J lost 11; bases outside the gene matches: 4. Germline CDR1 is LNHDA and CDR2 is SQIVND (reference sequence). CDR3 DNA sequence: TGTGCCAGTAGTCCCCGGACAGGGAAACTGTTTTTT. Amino acids: CASSPRTGKLFF.

The chain joins TRBV2 to TRBJ2-1, with D unclear. V lost 3 bases and J lost 3, with 0 bases in between. Germline V gene data show CDR1 as SNHLY and CDR2 as FYNNEI. The CDR3 runs 11 residues. This CDR3 reads CASSDYNEQFF. The CDR3 bases are TGTGCCAGCAGTGACTACAATGAGCAGTTCTTC.

This sequence joins TRBV7-2 and TRBJ2-5, with TRBD2 as a possible D gene (5 bases). Germline V gene lookup returns CDR1 SGHTA and CDR2 FQGNSA. Deletions cut 5 bases from V and 5 bases from J, with 15 bases between. This CDR3 contains 14 residues. DNA of the CDR3: TGTGCCAGCAGCCAGCGGAGGTTTGTGGAGACCCAGTACTTC. Translation gives CASSQRRFVETQYF.

The CDR3 protein is CASSQEYSGVGEQYF. CDR3 in DNA: TGTGCCAGCAGCCAAGAATACAGCGGAGTAGGCGAGCAGTACTTC. The chain combines TRBV4-2 with TRBJ2-7, with TRBD2 as a possible D gene (5 bases). Germline CDR1 is LGHNA and CDR2 is YNFKEQ. V was cut by 0 bases and J by 6 bases, with 15 bases left in between. This CDR3 comprises 15 residues.

The chain joins TRBV9 to TRBJ1-3; D unclear. CDR3 size: 16 residues. Germline loops: CDR1 SGDLS, CDR2 YYNGEE. V was cut by 0 bases and J by 0 bases, with 10 bases left in between. The CDR3 loop reads CASSVELISSGNTIYF. For the CDR3, the DNA is TGTGCCAGCAGCGTAGAGTTGATTAGCTCTGGAAACACCATATATTTT.

J is TRBJ2-7 and V is TRBV5-1; TRBD1 matches at 9 bases. Germline V gene data show CDR1 as SGHRS and CDR2 as YFSETQ. Trimming cost V 7 bases and J 3 bases; bases outside gene matches: 8. The CDR3 loop spans 14 amino acids. CDR3: CASGRRDRDYEQYF. The CDR3, as DNA: TGCGCCAGCGGTCGGAGGGACAGGGACTACGAGCAGTACTTC.

This clone was observed a few times. The V gene is TRBV6-6, the J gene TRBJ2-7; TRBD1 aligns across 11 bases. With 0 bases clipped from V and 6 bases from J, the junction kept 4 bases outside the gene matches. CDR1 is MNHNY and CDR2 is SVGAGI in the germline V gene (reference sequence). This CDR3 has 15 residues. CDR3 coding DNA: TGTGCCAGCAGTTACTCGCGGACAGGGGGCTTCGAGCAGTACTTC. The encoded protein is CASSYSRTGGFEQYF.